This T cell receptor beta chain was sequenced during a study of neurological immune-mediated disorders. Study-wide context: A relapsing-remitting course was seen in about 90% of the roughly 34 multiple sclerosis patients and a secondary progressive course in 3.

CDR3 size: 15 residues. CDR1 and CDR2 from the germline V gene are LGHDT and YNNKEL (reference sequence). V was pared by 0 bases and J by 1 base, with 9 bases between. Study-wide results and caveats: The highest TCR clonal expansion occurred in HTLV-1-associated myelopathy; multiple sclerosis fell below healthy controls. It was the repertoires of 18 of 34 multiple sclerosis patients that phylogenetic grouping placed in one related-CDR3 cluster, which is a possible signature.

The method for making cDNA was 5'RACE, and it used 10-nucleotide random UMIs. TCRdb itself ran the 5' RACE reads through MiXCR, one entry per CDR3 protein. The sample has more than 10,000 distinct CDR3 sequences, 20% to 25% seen once; the top ten hold approximately 14%. This clonotype came up many times. Its antigen is as yet unknown. The receptor was isolated from a middle-aged woman with multiple sclerosis. The chain links TRBV3-1 to TRBJ2-5; D is ambiguous. The specimen sequenced was CD8+ T cells from blood. CDR3 nucleotide sequence: TGTGCCAGCAGCCAAGATTGGCAGGCCCAAGAGACCCAGTACTTC. It specifies CASSQDWQAQETQYF.